This T cell receptor beta chain was obtained from a study of CD8+ T cells in alopecia areata (dated by TCRdb to 2016 to 2019). Broadly, across the study: The treated patients, all with moderate-to-severe alopecia areata, were enrolled in an open-label pilot trial of oral tofacitinib given at 5 to 10 mg twice daily. The RNA source kit depended on sample type: the PAXgene miRNA kit for fixed scalp, the miRNeasy kit for PBMCs, and the RNeasy kit for mouse skin. Scalp tissue and sorted CD4+ and CD8+ peripheral blood T cells from patchy and totalis/universalis alopecia areata patients and from healthy controls were covered by human TCRbeta sequencing. Scalp clonality was compared across normal scalp (n=4), patchy alopecia areata scalp (n=8), and alopecia totalis/universalis scalp (n=8). In both human patients and the C3H/HeJ mouse model, the study applied high-throughput TCRbeta sequencing to look at T cell clonal expansion in alopecia areata. Tofacitinib-treated patients had biopsies at baseline and at 4 and 24 weeks of treatment, with a later scalp biopsy in several patients. Disease severity in treated patients was measured with the SALT score, which quantifies the percentage of affected scalp surface area. TCRbeta CDR3 regions were amplified by immunoSEQ multiplex PCR using 35 Vbeta forward and 13 Jbeta reverse primers. Tofacitinib was given for 6 to 18 months, followed by 6 months of follow-up off drug to assess delayed response and recurrence.

Clipping removes 5 bases from V and 5 bases from J, with 6 as the unmatched junction base count. Including cysteine and phenylalanine, the CDR3 has 15 amino acids. The sequence is cut down to CDR3 DNA, 45 bases in frame from base 1. The germline V gene gives CDR1 as SGHVS and CDR2 as FNYEAQ. Library creation used the immunoSEQ multiplex PCR assay. RNA was extracted from all samples and reverse transcribed into cDNA, which served as template for TCR sequencing. SuperScript III was used for first-strand cDNA synthesis, primed with a 2:1 mix of oligo-dT and random hexamers. A synthetic immune receptor repertoire was used to gauge amplification bias, and whatever bias remained was removed computationally. Concerning the study's data processing: Raw reads were preprocessed for error removal, and CDR3 was defined according to IMGT conventions as running from the conserved cysteine to phenylalanine. Clonality was computed by normalizing Shannon entropy by log2 of the number of productive unique TCRs and subtracting the result from 1. CD4 or CD8 identity of scalp clones was inferred by cross-referencing scalp TCRbeta sequences with sorted blood CD4 and CD8 repertoires. TCRdb mirrors the immuneACCESS table, restricted to in-frame sequences. Some clones are absent from its copies; in checked studies, under half trace to an unresolved V gene, and the reason for the others is unknown. That table supplies the V and J calls and clone size; D and trimming were determined from the DNA. A total of under 250,000 clones appear in this sample, about 58% of them only once. The top ten hold roughly 1.5% of the sample.

Study-wide conclusions, independent of this receptor: Higher clonality and more expanded CD8+ clones were observed in lesional scalp than in normal scalp, particularly in alopecia totalis/universalis, a finding suggestive of antigenic drive. During tofacitinib treatment, many expanded lesional clones remained in scalp and blood, and this persistence may partly explain relapse after treatment is stopped. Tofacitinib significantly decreased scalp clonality and the number of expanded CD8+ clones among the top 100 scalp clones. Compared with mice, TCR sequences shared between patients were less clear, possibly partly because of HLA diversity across the patient population. Because the treated cohort was small and had just a single nonresponder, larger studies are needed to establish links between baseline CD8+ expansion and response. Resident alphabeta T cells in normal human skin are also sequenced, complicating scalp TCR repertoire analysis, unlike mouse skin dominated by gammadelta T cells.

The time point label, as the study defines it: approximately 4 weeks on oral tofacitinib. In the paper's terms, the treatment or condition label means: oral pan-JAK inhibitor, 5-10 mg twice daily. Lesional scalp punch biopsies and peripheral blood were collected from alopecia areata patients. PBMCs were isolated by density centrifugation and stained for CD3, CD4 and CD8, after which CD4+ and CD8+ T cells were sorted on a FACSAria. This clone has just one count. Its antigen remains undetermined. Base qualities are not provided; no much larger clone lies one nucleotide away. Sequenced material: CD4+ T cells sorted from blood, taken at week 4, from a patient treated with tofacitinib. This chain joins TRBV7-6 to TRBJ1-6, with 7 bases in between that match TRBD1. The sequence came from a human donor with alopecia areata. The DNA sequence reads TGTGCCAGCAGCCGAAGGACAGGCAATAATTCACCCCTCCACTTT. It translates as CASSRRTGNNSPLHF.